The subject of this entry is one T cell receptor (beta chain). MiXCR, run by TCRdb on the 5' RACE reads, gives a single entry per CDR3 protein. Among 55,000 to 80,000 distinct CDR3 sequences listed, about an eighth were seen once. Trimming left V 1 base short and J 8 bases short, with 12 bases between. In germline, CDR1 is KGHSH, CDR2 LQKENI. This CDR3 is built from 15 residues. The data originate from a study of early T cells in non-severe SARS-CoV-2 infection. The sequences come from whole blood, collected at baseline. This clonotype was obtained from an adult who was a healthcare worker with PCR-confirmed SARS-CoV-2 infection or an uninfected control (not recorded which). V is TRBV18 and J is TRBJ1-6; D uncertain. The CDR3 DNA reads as TGTGCCAGCTCACCACGGACCGTTAGTTATTCACCCCTCCACTTT. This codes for CASSPRTVSYSPLHF.